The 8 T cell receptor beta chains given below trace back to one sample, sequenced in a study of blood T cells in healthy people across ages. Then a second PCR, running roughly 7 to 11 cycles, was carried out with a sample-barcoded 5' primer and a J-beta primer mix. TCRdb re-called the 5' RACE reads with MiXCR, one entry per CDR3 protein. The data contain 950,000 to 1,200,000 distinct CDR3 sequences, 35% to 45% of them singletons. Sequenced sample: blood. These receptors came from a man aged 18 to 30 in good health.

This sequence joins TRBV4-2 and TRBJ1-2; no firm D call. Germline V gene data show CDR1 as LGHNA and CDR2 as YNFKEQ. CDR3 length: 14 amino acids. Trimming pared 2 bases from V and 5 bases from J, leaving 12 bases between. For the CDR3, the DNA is TGTGCCAGCAGCCAACCCGAACAAGCTTATGGCTACACCTTC. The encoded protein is CASSQPEQAYGYTF.

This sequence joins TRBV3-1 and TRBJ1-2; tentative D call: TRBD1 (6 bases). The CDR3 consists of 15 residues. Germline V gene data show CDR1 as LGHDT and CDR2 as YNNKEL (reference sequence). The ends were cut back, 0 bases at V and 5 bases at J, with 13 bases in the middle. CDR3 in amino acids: CASSQEEGEWYGYTF. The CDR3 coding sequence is TGTGCCAGCAGCCAAGAGGAGGGGGAATGGTATGGCTACACCTTC.

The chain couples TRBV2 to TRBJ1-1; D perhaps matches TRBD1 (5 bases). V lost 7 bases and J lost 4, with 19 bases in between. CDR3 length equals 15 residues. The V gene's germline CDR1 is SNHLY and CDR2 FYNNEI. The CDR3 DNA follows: TGTGCCAGCACCCTGAGGCCCGCGCAGGGCACTGAAGCTTTCTTT. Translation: CASTLRPAQGTEAFF.

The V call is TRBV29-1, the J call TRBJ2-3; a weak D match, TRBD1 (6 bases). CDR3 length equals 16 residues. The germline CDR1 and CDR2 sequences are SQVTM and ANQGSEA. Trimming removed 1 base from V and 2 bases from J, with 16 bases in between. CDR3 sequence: CSVEGFQGHYTDTQYF. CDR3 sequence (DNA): TGCAGCGTTGAAGGCTTTCAGGGGCACTACACAGATACGCAGTATTTT.

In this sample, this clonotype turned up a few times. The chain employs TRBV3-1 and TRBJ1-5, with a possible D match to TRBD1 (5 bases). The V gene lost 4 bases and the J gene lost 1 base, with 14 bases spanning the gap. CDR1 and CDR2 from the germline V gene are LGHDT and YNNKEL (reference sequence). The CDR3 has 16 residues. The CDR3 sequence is CASSRSGIGSNQPQHF. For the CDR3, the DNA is TGTGCCAGCAGCCGATCAGGGATTGGAAGCAATCAGCCCCAGCATTTT.

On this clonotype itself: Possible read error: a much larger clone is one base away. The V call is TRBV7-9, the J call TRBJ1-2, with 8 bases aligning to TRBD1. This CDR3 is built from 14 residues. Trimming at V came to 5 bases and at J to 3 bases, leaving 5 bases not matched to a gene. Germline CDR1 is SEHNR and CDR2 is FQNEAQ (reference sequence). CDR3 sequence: CASSLTGDDYGYTF. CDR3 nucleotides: TGTGCCAGCAGCCTGACAGGGGATGACTATGGCTACACCTTC.

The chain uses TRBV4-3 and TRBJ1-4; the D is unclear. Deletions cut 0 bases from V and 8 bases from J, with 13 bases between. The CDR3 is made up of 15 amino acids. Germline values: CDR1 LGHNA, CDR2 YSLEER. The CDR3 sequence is CASSQDVDREEKLFF. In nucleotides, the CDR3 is TGCGCCAGCAGCCAAGATGTGGACCGAGAGGAAAAACTGTTTTTT.

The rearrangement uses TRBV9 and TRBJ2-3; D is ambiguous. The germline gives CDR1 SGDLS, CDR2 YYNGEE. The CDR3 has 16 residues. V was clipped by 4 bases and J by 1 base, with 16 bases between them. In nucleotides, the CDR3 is TGTGCCAGCAGCCCAAGCCTCGGATCCCGCACAGATACGCAGTATTTT. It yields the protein CASSPSLGSRTDTQYF.